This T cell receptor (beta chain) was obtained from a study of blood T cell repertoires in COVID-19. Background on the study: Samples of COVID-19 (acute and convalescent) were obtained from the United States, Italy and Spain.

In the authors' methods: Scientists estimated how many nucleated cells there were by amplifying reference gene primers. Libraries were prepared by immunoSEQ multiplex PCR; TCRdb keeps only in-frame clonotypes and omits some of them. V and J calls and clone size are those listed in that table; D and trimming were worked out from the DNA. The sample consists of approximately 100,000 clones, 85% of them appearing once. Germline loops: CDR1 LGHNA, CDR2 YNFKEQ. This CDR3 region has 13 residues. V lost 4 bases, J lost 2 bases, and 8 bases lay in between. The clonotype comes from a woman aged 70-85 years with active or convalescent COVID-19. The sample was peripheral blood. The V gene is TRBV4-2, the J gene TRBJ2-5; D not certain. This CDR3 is CASSRRLQETQYF. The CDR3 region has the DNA TGTGCCAGCAGCCGACGACTGCAAGAGACCCAGTACTTC.